This T cell receptor beta chain was retrieved from a study of beta chain features in type 1 diabetes. Study-level findings and limits: Researchers report that Type 1 diabetes patients had moderately but significantly shorter TCRB CDR3s across all four CD4+ subsets. Researchers caution that PCR might favor shorter templates, equally among patients and controls.

The V gene's germline CDR1 is LNHNV and CDR2 YYDKDF (reference sequence). The CDR3 is 15 amino acids. V lost 4 bases to trimming and J lost 1 base; unmatched junction nucleotides: 4. Concerning this clone itself: Its specificity is not known.

Every isolated RNA sample was fully reverse transcribed, so sequencing captured expressed TCRB transcripts. Some clones are missing from TCRdb's copy, which holds only in-frame ones; the method was immunoSEQ multiplex PCR. The sample has a few hundred thousand clones, around 10% seen once; the top ten hold 0.45% to 0.65%. The sample taken for sequencing was central memory CD4+ T cells from blood. This chain links TRBV15 with TRBJ2-3; 8 positions match TRBD1. The sequence derives from a man aged 25 to 40 with type 1 diabetes. The CDR3 region is CATSKTGVGTDTQYF. The CDR3, as DNA: TGTGCCACCAGCAAGACAGGGGTGGGCACAGATACGCAGTATTTT. The entire variable domain, with the rest obtained from reference TRBV15 and TRBJ2-3, is as follows: DAMVIQNPRYQVTQFGKPVTLSCSQTLNHNVMYWYQQKSSQAPKLLFHYYDKDFNNEADTPDNFQSRRPNTSFCFLDIRSPGLGDTAMYLCATSKTGVGTDTQYFGPGTRLTVL.